This TCR beta chain was sequenced for a study of T cell responses to AZD1222 COVID-19 vaccine. Study-level findings and limits: Baseline testing showed seropositivity in only a handful of AZD1222 recipients.

This clone was counted between two and nine times. The antigen is not known. At the DNA level, this CDR3 is encoded by other sequences in the same sample as well. This CDR3 is built from 13 residues. Between the trimmed V and J ends, which lost 0 bases and 4 bases, there was a span of 4 bases. CDR1 is LNHNV, CDR2 YYDKDF, per germline (reference sequence). This table comes from immunoSEQ multiplex PCR, and its TCRdb copy is limited to in-frame clones, with some not included. The table includes 130,000 or so clones, around 94% detected once. The TCR sequence derives from an adult in good health. The chain is built from TRBV15 and TRBJ1-5; D is uncertain. The specimen was peripheral blood, collected on day 0 of AZD1222 vaccination. DNA of the CDR3: TGTGCCACCAGCAGAGAAGGGAATCAGCCCCAGCATTTT. Translation gives CATSREGNQPQHF.